The 10 T cell receptor beta chains below all came from one sample that was sequenced in a study of T cell responses to AZD1222 COVID-19 vaccine. Using immunoSEQ multiplex PCR, the repertoire was profiled, and TCRdb retains in-frame clones only, with some absent. The sample carries about 200,000 clones, under 95% recorded once. The starting material was peripheral blood, obtained on day 0 of MenACWY control vaccination. Receptors originate from an adult in good health.

The chain joins TRBV6-5 to TRBJ2-3, with 9 bases identical to TRBD2. The J segment lost 2 bases and the V segment lost 0 bases, leaving 3 bases of the junction unmatched. From germline, CDR1 is MNHEY and CDR2 SVGAGI. CDR3 length: 16 residues. The CDR3 spells CASSYSAGGNTDTQYF. The CDR3 region has the DNA TGTGCCAGCAGTTACTCGGCGGGGGGGAACACAGATACGCAGTATTTT.

The gene calls are TRBV18 and TRBJ2-2, with 7 bases identical to TRBD2. The germline V gene encodes CDR1 KGHSH and CDR2 LQKENI. This CDR3 is built from 16 residues. V was pared by 3 bases and J by 0 bases, with 4 bases of the junction left unmatched. Here the CDR3 DNA reads TGTGCCAGCTCACCTAGACTAGCCTCGAACACCGGGGAGCTGTTTTTT. It yields the protein CASSPRLASNTGELFF.

The chain links TRBV5-1 to TRBJ1-2; D call uncertain. This CDR3 spans 14 amino acids. V shed 0 bases and J shed 3 bases, with 9 bases lying between them. Germline V gene data show CDR1 as SGHRS and CDR2 as YFSETQ. In DNA, the CDR3 is TGCGCCAGCAGCTTGGCGACGGACCACTATGGCTACACCTTC. Amino acids: CASSLATDHYGYTF.

The rearrangement links TRBV6-1 to TRBJ1-1; no firm D call. The ends were cut back, 3 bases at V and 3 bases at J, with 14 bases in the middle. CDR1 is MNHNS and CDR2 is SASEGT in the germline V gene. This CDR3 region has 15 residues. The CDR3 nucleotides are TGTGCCAGCAGTGATGGTTGGGAAGCGTACACTGAAGCTTTCTTT. This codes for CASSDGWEAYTEAFF.

V usage is TRBV5-1 and J usage is TRBJ1-2, with D unclear. CDR1 is SGHRS, CDR2 YFSETQ, per germline. V dropped 0 bases and J dropped 8 bases, with 17 bases sitting between them. This CDR3 has 15 amino acids. CDR3: CASSLGDGVQRGYTF. CDR3 nucleotides: TGCGCCAGCAGCTTGGGAGATGGGGTCCAACGAGGCTACACCTTC.

The chain is built from TRBV12-5 and TRBJ1-1, with 9 bases lining up with TRBD1. This CDR3 has 18 residues. Trimming cost V 1 base and J 5 bases; bases outside gene matches: 14. Germline V gives CDR1 LGHNT, CDR2 FRNRAP. This chain's CDR3 is CASGLARDRAIVETEAFF. The CDR3 region has the DNA TGTGCTAGTGGTTTGGCGAGGGACAGGGCGATAGTAGAAACTGAAGCTTTCTTT.

V is TRBV6-5 and J is TRBJ1-4, with a weak D call TRBD1 (6 bases). CDR3 length: 15 amino acids. Germline CDR1 reads MNHEY; CDR2 reads SVGAGI. The V end lost 9 bases, the J end lost 8 bases, and 22 bases lay between the germline ends. The CDR3 region is CASSRRMTGGEKLFF. CDR3 nucleotide sequence: TGTGCCAGTTCCAGGCGCATGACAGGAGGGGAAAAACTGTTTTTT.

The gene calls are TRBV6-6 and TRBJ1-2; TRBD1 aligns across 7 bases. The CDR3 extends over 11 amino acids. CDR1 is MNHNY and CDR2 is SVGAGI in the germline V gene (reference sequence). V shed 5 bases, J shed 8 bases, and the junction held 2 bases outside the gene matches. CDR3 nucleotides: TGTGCCAGCAGTCGGGACAGCGGCTACACCTTC. Its protein product is CASSRDSGYTF.

In the case of this clone: Within the sample, other DNA sequences also encode this same CDR3. This chain joins TRBV6-2 or TRBV6-3 and TRBJ1-5; D gene ambiguous. Germline CDR1 is MNHEY and CDR2 is SVGEGT. V lost 2 bases and J 4 bases, leaving 9 bases between the germline ends. The CDR3 loop spans 14 amino acids. The CDR3, as DNA: TGTGCCAGCAGTTACCAGGCGGGAAATCAGCCCCAGCATTTT. As protein: CASSYQAGNQPQHF.

The V gene is TRBV30, the J gene TRBJ1-1; maybe TRBD1 (5 bases). This CDR3 spans 15 amino acids. V was clipped by 2 bases and J by 4 bases, with 17 bases between them. CDR1 and CDR2 from the germline V gene are GTSNPN and SVGIG (reference sequence). The CDR3 coding sequence is TGTGCCTGGAGTCCCCTAAGTCCGGGGGGCACTGAAGCTTTCTTT. Protein sequence: CAWSPLSPGGTEAFF.